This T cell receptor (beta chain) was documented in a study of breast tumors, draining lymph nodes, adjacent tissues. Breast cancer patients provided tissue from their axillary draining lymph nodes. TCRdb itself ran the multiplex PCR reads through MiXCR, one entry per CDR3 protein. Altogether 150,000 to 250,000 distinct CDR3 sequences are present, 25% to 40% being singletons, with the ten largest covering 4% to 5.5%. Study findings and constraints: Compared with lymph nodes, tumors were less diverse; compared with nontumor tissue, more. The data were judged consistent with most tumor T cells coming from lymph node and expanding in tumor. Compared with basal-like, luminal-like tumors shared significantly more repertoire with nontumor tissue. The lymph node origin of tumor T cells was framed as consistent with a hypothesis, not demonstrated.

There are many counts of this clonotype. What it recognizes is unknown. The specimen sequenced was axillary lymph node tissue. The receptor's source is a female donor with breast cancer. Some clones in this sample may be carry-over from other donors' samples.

CDR3 region: CASSPTGLTGYEQYF. The CDR3 nucleotides are TGTGCCAGCTCACCCACAGGGTTAACGGGGTACGAGCAGTACTTC. This chain connects TRBV18 to TRBJ2-7, with a tentative D call TRBD1 (6 bases). V lost 3 bases to trimming and J lost 4 bases, with 16 bases between them. CDR3 size: 15 residues. The germline gives CDR1 KGHSH, CDR2 LQKENI.